The rows below give T cell receptor beta chains drawn from one sample of a study of blood T cell repertoires in COVID-19. Libraries were prepared by immunoSEQ multiplex PCR; TCRdb keeps only in-frame clonotypes and omits some of them. The repertoire includes fewer than 200,000 clones, approximately 82% of them detected once, and approximately 14% sits in the top ten. The sample consisted of PBMCs or T cells enriched from blood (not recorded which). The origin of the receptors is a middle-aged man who had recovered from COVID-19. The conserved cysteine and the conserved F or W are not part of the CDR3 here. Fields, in order: CDR3 protein, J gene, V gene.

CDR3: ASSQTEPPYYEQY; J: TRBJ2-7; V: TRBV18
CDR3: ASSVRGRTDTQY; J: TRBJ2-3; V: TRBV9
CDR3: ASSTSGLLTETF; J: TRBJ1-1; V: TRBV27
CDR3: ASSSSPGTGSTTPLH; J: TRBJ1-6; V: TRBV27
CDR3: ASTPPGRVGEQY; J: TRBJ2-7; V: TRBV6-5
CDR3: ASTREGGTQY; J: TRBJ2-3; V: TRBV12-3/TRBV12-4
CDR3: ASSLTRAWMNTEAF; J: TRBJ1-1; V: TRBV7-8
CDR3: ASSPAGTTNEKLF; J: TRBJ1-4; V: TRBV5-4
CDR3: ASSLGTSTRQF; J: TRBJ2-1; V: TRBV7-9
CDR3: ASSLDNWGVSNQPQH; J: TRBJ1-5; V: TRBV11-3